These T cell receptor beta chains were read from a single sample in a study of T cells in Graves' hyperthyroidism and ophthalmopathy. TCRdb fed the multiplex PCR reads into MiXCR, producing one record per CDR3 protein. Of 500,000 to 750,000 distinct CDR3 sequences in the sample, approximately 15% are singletons; the top ten hold about 6.6%. The material sequenced was blood. These TCRs come from a woman between 18 and 29 years old with Graves' ophthalmopathy. CDR3s include the opening cysteine and the closing phenylalanine or tryptophan.

>16|TRBJ2-1|TRBV15
CATSALAGEVGDEQFF
>14|TRBJ1-2|TRBV19
CASKRVDSNYGYTF
>17|TRBJ2-5|TRBV20-1
CSALGVGVSQAEETQYF
>21|TRBJ1-5|TRBV9
CASSTRDSPKSPVYSNQPQHF
>14|TRBJ1-1|TRBV12-3/TRBV12-4
CASSPGEGITEAFF
>13|TRBJ1-4|TRBV18
CASSTGGEEKLFF
>15|TRBJ1-4|TRBV13
CASSLLHVDHEKLFF
>14|TRBJ2-5|TRBV30
CAWREGGRQETQYF
>16|TRBJ2-3|TRBV20-1
CSAGGREGVGTDTQYF
>14|TRBJ1-5|TRBV7-9
CASSLRGEDQPQHF
>14|TRBJ2-1|TRBV20-1
CSARGLAVWDEQFF
>16|TRBJ2-7|TRBV20-1
CSANGRAGGLFYEQYF
>17|TRBJ2-4|TRBV4-2
CASSQEPLAGGPDIQYF
>15|TRBJ2-1|TRBV5-6
CASSADWGTYNEQFF
>15|TRBJ2-7|TRBV4-1
CASSHRGLNTYEQYF
>15|TRBJ1-4|TRBV19
CASSILAGGNEELFF
>17|TRBJ1-3|TRBV18
CASSPKGQRISGNTIYF
>16|TRBJ1-2|TRBV3-1
CASSQHTNRGRYGYTF
>17|TRBJ2-1|TRBV18
CASSSLSGVTPYNEQFF
>11|TRBJ2-1|TRBV5-6
CASSLIHEQFF
>15|TRBJ2-2|TRBV7-2
CASSPPVSGMGELFF
>15|TRBJ1-2|TRBV5-1
CASSLAQGQVHGYTF
>15|TRBJ2-5|TRBV12-3/TRBV12-4
CASSPGRNIQETQYF
>16|TRBJ1-5|TRBV7-9
CASSLNQVNSNQPQHF
>17|TRBJ2-1|TRBV28
CASSLDRTEAFYNEQFF
>15|TRBJ2-7|TRBV28
CASSYSGPDSYEQYF
>13|TRBJ2-1|TRBV10-1
CASISLEVDEQFF
>11|TRBJ2-1|TRBV29-1
CSVPGGREQFF
>13|TRBJ2-1|TRBV7-8
CASSLGGADEQFF
>14|TRBJ2-7|TRBV15
CATSRDGSLYEQYF
>10|TRBJ2-5|TRBV30
CAWGTLPQYF
>17|TRBJ1-3|TRBV7-9
CASSLGPGRGFGNTIYF
>15|TRBJ2-3|TRBV20-1
CSASPRPASTDTQYF
>16|TRBJ2-1|TRBV19
CASKGLAASSYNEQFF
>14|TRBJ2-7|TRBV20-1
CSAFTGTGNYEQYF
>15|TRBJ2-7|TRBV20-1
CSARIAQQSSYEQYF
>15|TRBJ1-2|TRBV24-1
CATSSPRQGASGYTF
>13|TRBJ1-2|TRBV4-1
CASSLNQGSGYTF
>15|TRBJ2-7|TRBV5-6
CASSFSEGPLHEQYF
>18|TRBJ2-3|TRBV29-1
CSVPNLGTSGSWSDTQYF
>14|TRBJ1-2|TRBV7-8
CASSLSSGTYGYTF
>19|TRBJ2-2|TRBV18
CASSLTTQTGSGDTGELFF
>18|TRBJ2-6|TRBV28
CASSRTSGRSTGANVLTF
>13|TRBJ2-2|TRBV7-9
CASSLMYTGELFF
>18|TRBJ1-6|TRBV19
CASRSPLADRQKNSPLHF
>22|TRBJ2-1|TRBV7-3
CASSLYPPRTSGRGWVYNEQFF
>13|TRBJ1-6|TRBV20-1
CSASLGGNSPLHF
>13|TRBJ2-7|TRBV6-6
CASSYSGVGEQYF
>13|TRBJ2-3|TRBV5-6
CASSFQGADTQYF
>14|TRBJ1-6|TRBV14
CASSQTSTSSPLHF